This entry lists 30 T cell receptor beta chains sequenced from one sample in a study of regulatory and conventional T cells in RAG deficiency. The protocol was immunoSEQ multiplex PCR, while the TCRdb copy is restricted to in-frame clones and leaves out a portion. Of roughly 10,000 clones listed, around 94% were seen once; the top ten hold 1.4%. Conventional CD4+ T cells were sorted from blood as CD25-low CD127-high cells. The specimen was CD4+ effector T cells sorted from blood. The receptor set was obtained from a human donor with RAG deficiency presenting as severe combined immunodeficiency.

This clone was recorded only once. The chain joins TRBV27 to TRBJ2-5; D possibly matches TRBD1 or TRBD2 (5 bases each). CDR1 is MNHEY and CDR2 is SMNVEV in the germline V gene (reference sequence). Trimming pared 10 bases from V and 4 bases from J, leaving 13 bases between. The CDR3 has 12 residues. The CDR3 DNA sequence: TGTGCCACCGGGACGGAAAGAGAGACCCAGTACTTC. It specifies CATGTERETQYF.

Here the CDR3 reads CSARDNYGYTF. The CDR3 DNA is TGCAGTGCTAGAGACAACTATGGCTACACCTTC. V gene TRBV20-1 combines with J gene TRBJ1-2; D is undetermined. V lost 0 bases and J 2 bases, leaving 1 base between the germline ends. This CDR3 is built from 11 residues. Germline CDR1 DFQATT, CDR2 SNEGSKA (reference sequence).

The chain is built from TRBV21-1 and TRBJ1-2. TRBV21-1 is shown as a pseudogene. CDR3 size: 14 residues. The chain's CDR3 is CASSKALKGYGYTF. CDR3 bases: TGTGCCAGCAGCAAAGCGCTCAAGGGATATGGCTACACCTTC.

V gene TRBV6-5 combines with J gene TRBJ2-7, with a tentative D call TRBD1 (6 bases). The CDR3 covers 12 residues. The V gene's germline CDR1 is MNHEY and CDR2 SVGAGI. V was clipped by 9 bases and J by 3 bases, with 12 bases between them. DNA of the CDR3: TGTGCCAGTACGGGACACAACTACGAGCAGTACTTC. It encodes CASTGHNYEQYF.

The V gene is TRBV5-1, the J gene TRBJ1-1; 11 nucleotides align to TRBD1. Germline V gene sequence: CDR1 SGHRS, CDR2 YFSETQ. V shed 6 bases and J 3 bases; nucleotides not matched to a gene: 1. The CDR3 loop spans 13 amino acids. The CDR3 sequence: CASTGQGDTEAFF. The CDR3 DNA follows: TGCGCCAGCACGGGACAGGGGGACACTGAAGCTTTCTTT.

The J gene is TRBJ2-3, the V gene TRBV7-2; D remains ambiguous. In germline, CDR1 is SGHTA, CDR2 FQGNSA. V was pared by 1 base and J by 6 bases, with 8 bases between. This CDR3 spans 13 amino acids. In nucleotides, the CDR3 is TGTGCCAGCAGCTTAGGTCAACGGGATACGCAGTATTTT. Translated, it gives CASSLGQRDTQYF. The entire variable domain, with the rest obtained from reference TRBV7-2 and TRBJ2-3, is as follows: GAGVSQSPSNKVTEKGKDVELRCDPISGHTALYWYRQSLGQGLEFLIYFQGNSAPDKSGLPSDRFSAERTGGSVSTLTIQRTQQEDSAVYLCASSLGQRDTQYFGPGTRLTVL.

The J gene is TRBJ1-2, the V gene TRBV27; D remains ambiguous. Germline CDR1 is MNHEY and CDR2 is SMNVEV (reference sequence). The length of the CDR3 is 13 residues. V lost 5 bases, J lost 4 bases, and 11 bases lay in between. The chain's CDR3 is CASSPHSVYGYTF. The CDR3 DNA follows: TGTGCCAGCAGTCCCCACAGTGTCTATGGCTACACCTTC.

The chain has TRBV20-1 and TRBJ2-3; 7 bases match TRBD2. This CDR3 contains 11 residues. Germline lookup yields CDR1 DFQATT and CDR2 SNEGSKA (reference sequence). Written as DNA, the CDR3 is TGCATCCCCCGGGGGGCAGATACGCAGTATTTT. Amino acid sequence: CIPRGADTQYF.

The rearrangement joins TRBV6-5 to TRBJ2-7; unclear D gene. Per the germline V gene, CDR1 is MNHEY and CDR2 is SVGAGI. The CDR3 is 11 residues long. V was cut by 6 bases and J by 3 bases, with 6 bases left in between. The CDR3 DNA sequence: TGTGCCAGCAGGAGGTTCTACGAGCAGTACTTC. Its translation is CASRRFYEQYF.

The DNA for the CDR3 is TGTGCCAGCAGCTTAGATCCGGGAGGGAACAATGAGCAGTTCTTC. Amino acid sequence: CASSLDPGGNNEQFF. The chain couples TRBV7-2 to TRBJ2-1; the match to TRBD2 covers 8 bases. V was pared by 1 base and J by 5 bases, with 4 bases of the junction left unmatched. This CDR3 is 15 amino acids long. CDR1 and CDR2 (germline): SGHTA, FQGNSA.

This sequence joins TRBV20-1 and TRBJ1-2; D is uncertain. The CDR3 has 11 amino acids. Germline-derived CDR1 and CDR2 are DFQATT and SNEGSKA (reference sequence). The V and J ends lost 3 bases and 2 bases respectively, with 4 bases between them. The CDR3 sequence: CSASLNYGYTF. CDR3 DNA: TGCAGTGCTAGCCTGAACTATGGCTACACCTTC.

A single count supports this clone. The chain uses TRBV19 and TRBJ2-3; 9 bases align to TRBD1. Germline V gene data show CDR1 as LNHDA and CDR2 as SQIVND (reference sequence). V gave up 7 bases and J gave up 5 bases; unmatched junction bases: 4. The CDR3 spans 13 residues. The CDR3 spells CASKTGGRDTQYF. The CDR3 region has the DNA TGTGCCAGTAAGACAGGGGGGAGAGATACGCAGTATTTT.

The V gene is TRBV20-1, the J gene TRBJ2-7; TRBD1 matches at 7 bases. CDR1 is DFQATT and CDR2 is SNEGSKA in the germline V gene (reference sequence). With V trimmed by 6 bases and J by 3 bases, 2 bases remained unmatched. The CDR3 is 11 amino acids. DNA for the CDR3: TGCAGTGCGGGACAGCGCTACGAGCAGTACTTC. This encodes CSAGQRYEQYF.

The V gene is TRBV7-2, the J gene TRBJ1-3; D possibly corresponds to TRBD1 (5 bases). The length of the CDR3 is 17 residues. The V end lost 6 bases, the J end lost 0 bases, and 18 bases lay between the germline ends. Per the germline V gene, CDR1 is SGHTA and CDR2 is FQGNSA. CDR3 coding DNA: TGTGCCAGCAGTCCACGCCCGGGACTGGCCTCTGGAAACACCATATATTTT. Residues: CASSPRPGLASGNTIYF. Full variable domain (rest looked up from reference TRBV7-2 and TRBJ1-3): GAGVSQSPSNKVTEKGKDVELRCDPISGHTALYWYRQSLGQGLEFLIYFQGNSAPDKSGLPSDRFSAERTGGSVSTLTIQRTQQEDSAVYLCASSPRPGLASGNTIYFGEGSWLTVV.

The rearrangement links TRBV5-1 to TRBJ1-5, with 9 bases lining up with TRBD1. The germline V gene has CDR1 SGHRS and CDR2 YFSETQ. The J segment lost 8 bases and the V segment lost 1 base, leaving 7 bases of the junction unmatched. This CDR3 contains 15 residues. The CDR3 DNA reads TGCGCCAGCAGCTTGCGGGGGGACAGGGTTGAGCCCCAGCATTTT. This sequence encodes CASSLRGDRVEPQHF.

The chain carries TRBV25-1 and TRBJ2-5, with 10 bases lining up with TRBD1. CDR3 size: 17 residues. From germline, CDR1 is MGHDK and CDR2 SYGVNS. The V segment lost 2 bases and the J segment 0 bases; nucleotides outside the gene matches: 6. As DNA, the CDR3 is TGTGCCAGCAGTGAAAGACCGGGACAGGGGAACCAAGAGACCCAGTACTTC. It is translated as CASSERPGQGNQETQYF.

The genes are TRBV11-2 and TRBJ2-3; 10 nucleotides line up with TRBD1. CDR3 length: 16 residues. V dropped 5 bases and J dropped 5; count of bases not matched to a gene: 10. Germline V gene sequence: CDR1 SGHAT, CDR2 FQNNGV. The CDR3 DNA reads TGTGCCAGCAGCGCGCGGGACAGGGGCTGGGGAGATACGCAGTATTTT. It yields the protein CASSARDRGWGDTQYF.

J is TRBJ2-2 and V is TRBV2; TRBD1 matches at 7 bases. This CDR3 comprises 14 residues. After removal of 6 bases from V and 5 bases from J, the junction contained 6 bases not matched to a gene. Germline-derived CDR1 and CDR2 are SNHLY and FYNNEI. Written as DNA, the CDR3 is TGTGCCAGCAGAGTTTCAGGGGGAACCGGGGAGCTGTTTTTT. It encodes CASRVSGGTGELFF. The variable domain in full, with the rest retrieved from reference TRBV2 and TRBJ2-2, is EPEVTQTPSHQVTQMGQEVILRCVPISNHLYFYWYRQILGQKVEFLVSFYNNEISEKSEIFDDQFSVERPDGSNFTLKIRSTKLEDSAMYFCASRVSGGTGELFFGEGSRLTVL.

Here the CDR3 reads CASSRDRVYEQYF. The CDR3 DNA is TGTGCCAGCAGCCGGGACAGGGTGTACGAGCAGTACTTC. V and J are TRBV7-2 and TRBJ2-7; 9 nucleotides match TRBD1. The CDR3 totals 13 residues. The germline gives CDR1 SGHTA, CDR2 FQGNSA. V dropped 5 bases and J dropped 4; count of bases not matched to a gene: 3.

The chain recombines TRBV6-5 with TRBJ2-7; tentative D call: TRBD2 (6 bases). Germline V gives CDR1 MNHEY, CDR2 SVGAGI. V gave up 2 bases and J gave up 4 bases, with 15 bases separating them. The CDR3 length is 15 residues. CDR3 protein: CASSYDSGLPYEQYF. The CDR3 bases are TGTGCCAGCAGTTACGACTCGGGACTCCCTTACGAGCAGTACTTC.

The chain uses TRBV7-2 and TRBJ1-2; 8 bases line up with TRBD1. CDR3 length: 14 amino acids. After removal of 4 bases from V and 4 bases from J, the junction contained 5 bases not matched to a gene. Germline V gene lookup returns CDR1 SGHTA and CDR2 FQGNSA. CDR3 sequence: CASSSDRGGYGYTF. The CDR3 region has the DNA TGTGCCAGCAGCTCTGACAGGGGAGGCTATGGCTACACCTTC.

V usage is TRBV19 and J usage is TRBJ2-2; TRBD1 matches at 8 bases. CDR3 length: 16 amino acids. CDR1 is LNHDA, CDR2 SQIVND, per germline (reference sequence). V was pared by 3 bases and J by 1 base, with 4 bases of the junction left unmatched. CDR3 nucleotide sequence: TGTGCCAGTAGTATTTTTGGACAGGGGAACACCGGGGAGCTGTTTTTT. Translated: CASSIFGQGNTGELFF.

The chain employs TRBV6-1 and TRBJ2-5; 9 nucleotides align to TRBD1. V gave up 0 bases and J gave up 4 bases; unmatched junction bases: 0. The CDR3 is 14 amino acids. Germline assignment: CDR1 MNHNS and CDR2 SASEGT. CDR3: CASSEADRGETQYF. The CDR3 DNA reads TGTGCCAGCAGTGAAGCGGACAGGGGAGAGACCCAGTACTTC.

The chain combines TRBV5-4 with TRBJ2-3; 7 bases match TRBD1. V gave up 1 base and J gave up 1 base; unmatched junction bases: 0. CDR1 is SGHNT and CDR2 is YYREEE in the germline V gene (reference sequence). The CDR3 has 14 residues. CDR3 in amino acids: CASSLQGGTDTQYF. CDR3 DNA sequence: TGTGCCAGCAGCTTGCAGGGGGGCACAGATACGCAGTATTTT.

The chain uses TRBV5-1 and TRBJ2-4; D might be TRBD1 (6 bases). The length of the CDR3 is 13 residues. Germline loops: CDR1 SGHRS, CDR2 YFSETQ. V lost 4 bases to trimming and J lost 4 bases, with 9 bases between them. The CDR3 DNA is TGCGCCAGCAGCCGGGACAATAAAAACATTCAGTACTTC. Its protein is CASSRDNKNIQYF.

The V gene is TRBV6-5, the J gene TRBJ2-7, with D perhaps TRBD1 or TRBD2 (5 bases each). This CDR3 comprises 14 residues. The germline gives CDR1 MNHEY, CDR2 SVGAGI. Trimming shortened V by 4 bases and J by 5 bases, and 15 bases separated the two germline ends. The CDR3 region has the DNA TGTGCCAGCAGTTTAACCGGGACCCCGAACGAGCAGTACTTC. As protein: CASSLTGTPNEQYF.

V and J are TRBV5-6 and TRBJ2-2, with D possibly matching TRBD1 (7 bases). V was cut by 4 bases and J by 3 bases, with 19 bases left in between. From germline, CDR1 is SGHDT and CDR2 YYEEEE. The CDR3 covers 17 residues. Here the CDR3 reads CASSRLRGARDTGELFF. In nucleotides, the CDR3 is TGTGCCAGCAGCCGGCTCAGGGGGGCCAGGGACACCGGGGAGCTGTTTTTT.

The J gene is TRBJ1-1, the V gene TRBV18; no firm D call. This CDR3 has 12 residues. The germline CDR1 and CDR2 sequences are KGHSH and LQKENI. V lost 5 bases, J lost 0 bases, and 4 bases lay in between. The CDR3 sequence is CASSDLNTEAFF. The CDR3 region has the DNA TGTGCCAGCTCAGATTTGAACACTGAAGCTTTCTTT.

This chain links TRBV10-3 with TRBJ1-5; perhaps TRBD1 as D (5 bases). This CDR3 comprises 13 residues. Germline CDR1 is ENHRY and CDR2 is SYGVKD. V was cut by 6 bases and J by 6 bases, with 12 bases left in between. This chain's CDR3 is CAIRTGVGQPQHF. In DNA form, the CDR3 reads TGTGCCATCAGAACGGGGGTAGGTCAGCCCCAGCATTTT.

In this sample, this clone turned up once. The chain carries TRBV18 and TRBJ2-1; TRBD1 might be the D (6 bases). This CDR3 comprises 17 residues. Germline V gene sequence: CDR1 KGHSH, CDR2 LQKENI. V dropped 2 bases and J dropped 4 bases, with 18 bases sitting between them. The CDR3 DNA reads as TGTGCCAGCTCACCATTCGTACCCGGGACACTTTACAATGAGCAGTTCTTC. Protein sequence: CASSPFVPGTLYNEQFF.